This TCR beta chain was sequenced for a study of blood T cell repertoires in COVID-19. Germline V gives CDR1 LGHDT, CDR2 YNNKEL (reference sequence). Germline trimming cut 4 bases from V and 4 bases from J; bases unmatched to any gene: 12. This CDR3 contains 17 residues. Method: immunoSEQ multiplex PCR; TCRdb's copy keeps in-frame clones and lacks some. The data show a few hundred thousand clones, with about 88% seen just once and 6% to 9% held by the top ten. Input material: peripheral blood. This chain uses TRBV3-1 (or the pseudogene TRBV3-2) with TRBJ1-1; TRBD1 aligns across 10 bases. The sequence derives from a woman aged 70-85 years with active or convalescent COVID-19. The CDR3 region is CASSPRTLTGGLTEAFF. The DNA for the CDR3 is TGTGCCAGCAGCCCAAGGACACTGACAGGGGGCCTCACTGAAGCTTTCTTT.